This record concerns one T cell receptor (beta chain) sequence. Its antigen is as yet unknown. Only in-frame clones appear in the TCRdb table, and some are missing; sequencing was by immunoSEQ multiplex PCR. Here the sample spans roughly 400,000 clones, roughly 90% being singletons. Treatment specified: roughly 20 received Ad26.COV2.S at low or high dose, single or two shots; about 5 received placebo; per-sample allocation not given. Day 63 after the first vaccine or placebo injection was the time point for sampling. This specimen belongs to a study of Ad26.COV2.S vaccination and SARS-CoV-2 variants. Study overall: Participant was drawn from the COV1001 Ad26.COV2.S trial arm. Intramuscular Ad26.COV2.S doses were given once or twice, 56 days apart. Overall study findings and caveats: Substantial response breadth was reportedly seen for spike-specific CD8+ and CD4+ T cells after vaccination. Breadth and depth estimates from TCRs may understate total T cell responses.

CDR1 is GTSNPN and CDR2 is SVGIG in the germline V gene (reference sequence). Deletions cut 1 base from V and 4 bases from J, with 13 bases between. The CDR3 is 14 residues long. The sequence was obtained from a person aged 18 to 59 who received the Ad26.COV2.S COVID-19 vaccine or a placebo. The rearrangement joins TRBV30 to TRBJ1-2, with D possibly matching TRBD1 (5 bases). The sample in question was peripheral blood, obtained in a trial of Ad26.COV2.S vaccine versus placebo. CDR3 DNA: TGTGCCTGGAGTGCATCAGGGCTAACCTATGGCTACACCTTC. Translated, it gives CAWSASGLTYGYTF.